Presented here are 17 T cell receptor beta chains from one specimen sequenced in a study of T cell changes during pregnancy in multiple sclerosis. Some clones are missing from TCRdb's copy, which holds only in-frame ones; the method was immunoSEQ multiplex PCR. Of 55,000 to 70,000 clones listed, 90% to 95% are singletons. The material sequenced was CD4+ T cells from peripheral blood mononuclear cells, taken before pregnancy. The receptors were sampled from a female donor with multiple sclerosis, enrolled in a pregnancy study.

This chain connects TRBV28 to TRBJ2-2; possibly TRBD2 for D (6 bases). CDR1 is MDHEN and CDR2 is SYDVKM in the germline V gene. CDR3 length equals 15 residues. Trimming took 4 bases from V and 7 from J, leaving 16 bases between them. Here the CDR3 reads CASSSTSPGLGELFF. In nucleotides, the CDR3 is TGTGCCAGCAGTTCGACAAGCCCGGGACTCGGGGAGCTGTTTTTT.

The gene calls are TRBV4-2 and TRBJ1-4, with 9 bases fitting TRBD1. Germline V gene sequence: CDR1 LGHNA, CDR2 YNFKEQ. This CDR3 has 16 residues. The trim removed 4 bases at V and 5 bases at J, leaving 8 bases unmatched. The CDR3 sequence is CASSPIPTGGNEKLFF. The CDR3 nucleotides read TGTGCCAGCAGCCCGATACCGACAGGGGGGAATGAAAAACTGTTTTTT.

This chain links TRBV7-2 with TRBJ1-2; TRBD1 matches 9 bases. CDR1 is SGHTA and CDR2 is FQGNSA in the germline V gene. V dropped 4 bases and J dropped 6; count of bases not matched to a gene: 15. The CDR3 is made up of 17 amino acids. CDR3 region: CASSSRGQGTEWHGYTF. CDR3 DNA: TGTGCCAGCAGCTCCCGGGGACAGGGTACTGAGTGGCATGGCTACACCTTC.

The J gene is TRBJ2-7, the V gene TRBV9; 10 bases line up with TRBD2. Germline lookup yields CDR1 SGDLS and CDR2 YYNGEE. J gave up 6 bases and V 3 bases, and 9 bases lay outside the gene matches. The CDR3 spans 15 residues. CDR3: CASSATGTSVSEQYF. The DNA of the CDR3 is TGTGCCAGCAGCGCAACCGGGACTAGCGTATCCGAGCAGTACTTC.

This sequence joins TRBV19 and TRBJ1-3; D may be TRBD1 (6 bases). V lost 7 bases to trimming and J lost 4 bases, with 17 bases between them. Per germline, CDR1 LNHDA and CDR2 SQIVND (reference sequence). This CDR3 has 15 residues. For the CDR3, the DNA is TGTGCCAGTACGACAGGACTCTTTTCCGGAAACACCATATATTTT. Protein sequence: CASTTGLFSGNTIYF.

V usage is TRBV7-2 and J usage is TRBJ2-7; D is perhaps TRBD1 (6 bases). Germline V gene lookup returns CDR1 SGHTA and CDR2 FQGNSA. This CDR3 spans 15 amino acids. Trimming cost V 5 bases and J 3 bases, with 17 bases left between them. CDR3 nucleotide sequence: TGTGCCAGCAGCGACTCATTAACACAGGGCTACGAGCAGTACTTC. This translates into CASSDSLTQGYEQYF.

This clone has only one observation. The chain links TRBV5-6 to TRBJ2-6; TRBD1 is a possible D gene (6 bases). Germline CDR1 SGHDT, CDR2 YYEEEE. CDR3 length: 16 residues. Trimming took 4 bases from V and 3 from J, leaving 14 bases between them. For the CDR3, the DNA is TGTGCCAGCAGCGTAACAGGGATTAGTGGGGCCAACGTCCTGACTTTC. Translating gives CASSVTGISGANVLTF.

CDR3 loop: CASSPLEGRGRKEQYF. In DNA, the CDR3 is TGTGCCAGCAGCCCGCTAGAGGGGAGGGGGAGGAAGGAGCAGTACTTC. The V call is TRBV6-4, the J call TRBJ2-7; D is possibly TRBD2 (7 bases). The CDR3 loop spans 16 amino acids. Germline V gene lookup returns CDR1 MRHNA and CDR2 SNTAGT. The V and J ends lost 6 bases and 7 bases respectively, with 25 bases between them.

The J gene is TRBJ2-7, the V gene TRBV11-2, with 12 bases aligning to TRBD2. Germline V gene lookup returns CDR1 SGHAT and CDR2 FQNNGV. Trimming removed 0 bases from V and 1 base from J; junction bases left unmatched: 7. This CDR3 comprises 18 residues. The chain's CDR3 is CASSLDRTSGTLSYEQYF. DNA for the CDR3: TGTGCCAGCAGCTTAGATCGGACTAGCGGGACTTTATCCTACGAGCAGTACTTC.

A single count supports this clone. The CDR3: CASFIRTGATYEQYF. As DNA, the CDR3 is TGTGCCAGCTTTATACGGACAGGGGCCACCTACGAGCAGTACTTC. The gene calls are TRBV6-1 and TRBJ2-7; 9 bases line up with TRBD1. V shed 8 bases, J shed 2 bases, and the junction held 10 bases outside the gene matches. This CDR3 contains 15 residues. The germline CDR1 and CDR2 sequences are MNHNS and SASEGT.

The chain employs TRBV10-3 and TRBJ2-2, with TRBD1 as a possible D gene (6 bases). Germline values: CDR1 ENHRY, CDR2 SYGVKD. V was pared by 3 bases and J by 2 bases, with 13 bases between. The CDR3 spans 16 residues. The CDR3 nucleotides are TGTGCCATCAGTGAAACAGGGAGTCCTAACACCGGGGAGCTGTTTTTT. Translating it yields CAISETGSPNTGELFF.

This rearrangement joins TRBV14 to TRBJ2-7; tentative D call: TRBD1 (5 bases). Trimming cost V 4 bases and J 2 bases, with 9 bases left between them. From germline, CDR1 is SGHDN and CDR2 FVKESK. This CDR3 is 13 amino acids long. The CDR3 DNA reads TGTGCCAGCAGCCGGGGCCGCCCCTACGAGCAGTACTTC. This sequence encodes CASSRGRPYEQYF.

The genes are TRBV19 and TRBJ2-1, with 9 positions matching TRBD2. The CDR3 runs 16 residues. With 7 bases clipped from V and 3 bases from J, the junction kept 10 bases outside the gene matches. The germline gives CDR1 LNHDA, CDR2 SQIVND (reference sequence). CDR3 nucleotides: TGTGCCAGTAAACTAGCGGGCCTTGGGGACTACAATGAGCAGTTCTTC. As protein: CASKLAGLGDYNEQFF.

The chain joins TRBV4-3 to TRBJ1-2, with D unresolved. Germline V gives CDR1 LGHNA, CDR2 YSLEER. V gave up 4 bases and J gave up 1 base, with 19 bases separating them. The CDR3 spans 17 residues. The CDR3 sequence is CASSPKIREVLNYGYTF. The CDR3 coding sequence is TGCGCCAGCAGCCCCAAGATACGCGAGGTCCTTAACTATGGCTACACCTTC.

CDR3 protein: CASSTTGGLAGATDTQYF. DNA for the CDR3: TGTGCCAGCAGCACCACAGGAGGACTAGCGGGAGCTACAGATACGCAGTATTTT. The chain has TRBV13 and TRBJ2-3; 13 positions match TRBD2. The junction had 11 bases not matched to a gene; V was cut back by 5 bases and J by 3 bases. Germline V CDR1 and CDR2: PRHDT, FYEKMQ (reference sequence). The CDR3 is 18 residues long.

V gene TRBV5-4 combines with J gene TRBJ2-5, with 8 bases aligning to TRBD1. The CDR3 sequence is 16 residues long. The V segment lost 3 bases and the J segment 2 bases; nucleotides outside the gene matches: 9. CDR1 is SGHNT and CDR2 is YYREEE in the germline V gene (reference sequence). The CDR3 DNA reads TGTGCCAGCAGCTCAGCCGGGACAGGTATTCAAGAGACCCAGTACTTC. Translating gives CASSSAGTGIQETQYF.

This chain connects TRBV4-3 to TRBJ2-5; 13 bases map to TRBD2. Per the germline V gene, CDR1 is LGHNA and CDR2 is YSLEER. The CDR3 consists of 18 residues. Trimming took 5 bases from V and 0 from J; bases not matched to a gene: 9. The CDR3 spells CASSERLAGGPNQETQYF. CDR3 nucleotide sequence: TGCGCCAGCAGCGAACGACTAGCGGGGGGACCGAACCAAGAGACCCAGTACTTC.